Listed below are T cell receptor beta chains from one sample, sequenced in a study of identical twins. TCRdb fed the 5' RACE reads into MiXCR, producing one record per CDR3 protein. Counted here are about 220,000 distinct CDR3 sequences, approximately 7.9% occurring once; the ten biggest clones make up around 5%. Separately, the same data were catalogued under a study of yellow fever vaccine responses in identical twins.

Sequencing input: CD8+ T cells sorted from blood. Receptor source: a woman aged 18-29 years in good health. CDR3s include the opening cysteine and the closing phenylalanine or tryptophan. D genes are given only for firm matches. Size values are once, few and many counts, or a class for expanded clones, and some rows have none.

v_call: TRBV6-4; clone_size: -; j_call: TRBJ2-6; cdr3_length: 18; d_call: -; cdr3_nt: TGTGCCAGCAGTTCAAATACAGGGGGGGACTCTGGGGCCAACGTCCTGACTTTC; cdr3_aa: CASSSNTGGDSGANVLTF
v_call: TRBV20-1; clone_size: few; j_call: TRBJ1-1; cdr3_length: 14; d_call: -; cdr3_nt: TGCAGTGCTAGATTGGCGGACAGTTACACTGAAGCTTTCTTT; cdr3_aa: CSARLADSYTEAFF
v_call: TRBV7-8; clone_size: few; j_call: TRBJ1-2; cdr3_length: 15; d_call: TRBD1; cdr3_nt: TGTGCCAGCAGCTATGCGGGACAGGGAGGAAATGGCTACACCTTC; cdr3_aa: CASSYAGQGGNGYTF
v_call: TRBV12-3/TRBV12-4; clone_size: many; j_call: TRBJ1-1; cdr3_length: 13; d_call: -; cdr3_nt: TGTGCCAGCAGTTTTTCGGGGAACACTGAAGCTTTCTTT; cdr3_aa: CASSFSGNTEAFF
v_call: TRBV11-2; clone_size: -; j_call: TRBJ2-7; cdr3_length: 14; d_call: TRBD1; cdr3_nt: TGTGCCAGCGACCCAGGGGGCTTCTTGGGAGAGCAGTACTTC; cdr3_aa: CASDPGGFLGEQYF
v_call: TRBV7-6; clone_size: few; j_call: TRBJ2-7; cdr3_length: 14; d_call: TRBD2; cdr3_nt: TGTGCCAGCAGCCAAGCGGGAGGGGTAGACGAGCAGTACTTC; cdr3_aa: CASSQAGGVDEQYF
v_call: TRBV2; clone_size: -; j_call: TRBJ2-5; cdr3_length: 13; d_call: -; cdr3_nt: TGTGCCAGCACTCAGTTGGCGGCAGAGACCCAGTACTTC; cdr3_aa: CASTQLAAETQYF
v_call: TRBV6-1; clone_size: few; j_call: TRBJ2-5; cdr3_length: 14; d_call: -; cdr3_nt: TGTGCCAGCAGTCCACAGGAGATCCAAGAGACCCAGTACTTC; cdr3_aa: CASSPQEIQETQYF
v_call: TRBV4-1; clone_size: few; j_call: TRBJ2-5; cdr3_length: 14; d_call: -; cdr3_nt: TGCGCCAGCAGTCCGTTTTGGGGCCAAGAGACCCAGTACTTC; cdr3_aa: CASSPFWGQETQYF
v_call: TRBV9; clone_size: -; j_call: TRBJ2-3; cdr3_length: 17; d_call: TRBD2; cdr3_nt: TGTGCCAGCAGCTCTGGACTAGCGGGAGGGCGTACAGATACGCAGTATTTT; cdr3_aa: CASSSGLAGGRTDTQYF
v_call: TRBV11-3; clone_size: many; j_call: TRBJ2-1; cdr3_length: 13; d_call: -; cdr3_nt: TGTGCCAGCAGCCTTGGGACAATCGGGGTTCGGTTCTTC; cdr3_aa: CASSLGTIGVRFF
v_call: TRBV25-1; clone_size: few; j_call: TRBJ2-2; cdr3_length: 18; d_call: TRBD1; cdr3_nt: TGTGCCAGCGGGGCCCCGGGACAGGGGGTTAATAACACCGGGGAGCTGTTTTTT; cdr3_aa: CASGAPGQGVNNTGELFF
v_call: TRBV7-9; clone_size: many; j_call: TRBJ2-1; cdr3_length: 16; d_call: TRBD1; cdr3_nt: TGTGCCAGCAGCTTAACTCAAGGGGGCCCCTACAATGAGCAGTTCTTC; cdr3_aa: CASSLTQGGPYNEQFF
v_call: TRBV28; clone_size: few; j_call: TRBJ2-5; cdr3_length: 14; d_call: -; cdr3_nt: TGTGCCAGCAGTCTCCACCCGTACCAAGAGACCCAGTACTTC; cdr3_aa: CASSLHPYQETQYF
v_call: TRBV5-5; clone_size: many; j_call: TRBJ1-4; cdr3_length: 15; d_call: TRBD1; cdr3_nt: TGTGCCAGCAGCGGACCAGGGGGCAATGATGAAAAACTGTTTTTT; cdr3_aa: CASSGPGGNDEKLFF
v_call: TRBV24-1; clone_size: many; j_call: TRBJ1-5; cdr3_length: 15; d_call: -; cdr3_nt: TGTGCCACCAGTGCCGGGGCAGAAAGTAATCAGCCCCAGCATTTT; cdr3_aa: CATSAGAESNQPQHF
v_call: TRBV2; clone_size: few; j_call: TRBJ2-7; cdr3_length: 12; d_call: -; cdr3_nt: TGTGCCAGCATTCGGGGGCCCTACGAGCAGTACTTC; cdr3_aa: CASIRGPYEQYF
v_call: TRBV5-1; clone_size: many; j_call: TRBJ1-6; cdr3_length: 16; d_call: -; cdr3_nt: TGCGCCAGCAGCTCGAGGGTCCGAGAGGGGAATTCACCCCTCCACTTT; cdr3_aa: CASSSRVREGNSPLHF
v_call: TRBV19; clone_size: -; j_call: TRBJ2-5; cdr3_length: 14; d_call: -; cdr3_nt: TGTGCCAGTAGTATAGGGACAGCCGGGGAGACCCAGTACTTC; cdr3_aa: CASSIGTAGETQYF
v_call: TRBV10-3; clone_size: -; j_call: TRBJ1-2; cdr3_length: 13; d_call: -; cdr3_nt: TGTGCCATCACCGGTCGGGTTGGGTATGGCTACACCTTC; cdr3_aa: CAITGRVGYGYTF
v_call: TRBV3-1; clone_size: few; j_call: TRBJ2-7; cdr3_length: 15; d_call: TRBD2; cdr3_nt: TGTGCCAGCACCCAACTAGCGGGAGGGAACTACGAGCAGTACTTC; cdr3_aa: CASTQLAGGNYEQYF
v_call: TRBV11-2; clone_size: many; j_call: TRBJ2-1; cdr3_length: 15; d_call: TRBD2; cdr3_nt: TGTGCCAGCAGCTCGAGCGGGGGGGTGTACAATGAGCAGTTCTTC; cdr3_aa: CASSSSGGVYNEQFF
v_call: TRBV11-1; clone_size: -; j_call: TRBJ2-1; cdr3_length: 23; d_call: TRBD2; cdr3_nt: TGTGCCAGCAGCTTAGCCGCCCCGAGGGGAGGGACTAGCGGGAGTCATTCCTACAATGAGCAGTTCTTC; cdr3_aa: CASSLAAPRGGTSGSHSYNEQFF
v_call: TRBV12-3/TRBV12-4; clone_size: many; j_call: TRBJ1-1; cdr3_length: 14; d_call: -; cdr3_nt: TGTGCCAGCAGTTTATTCGCGCGGGACGTGGGAGCTTTCTTT; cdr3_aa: CASSLFARDVGAFF
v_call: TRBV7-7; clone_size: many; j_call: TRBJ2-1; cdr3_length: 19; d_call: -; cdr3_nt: TGTGCCAGCAGCTTAAAGGAGATCGGGGTGGCGACAACCCACAATGAGCAGTTCTTC; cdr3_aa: CASSLKEIGVATTHNEQFF
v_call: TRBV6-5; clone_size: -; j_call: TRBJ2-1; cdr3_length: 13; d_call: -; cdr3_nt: TGTGCCAGCAGTTACGATTTCCCCGACGAGCAGTTCTTC; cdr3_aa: CASSYDFPDEQFF
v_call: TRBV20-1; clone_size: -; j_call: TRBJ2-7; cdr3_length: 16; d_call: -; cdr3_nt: TGCAGTGCGCAGACGACAGGGACTCAACTCTCCTACGAGCAGTACTTC; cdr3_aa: CSAQTTGTQLSYEQYF
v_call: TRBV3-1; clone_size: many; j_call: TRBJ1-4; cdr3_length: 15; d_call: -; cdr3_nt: TGTGCCAGCAGCCAAGTCTACGGGCAGTCTGCAGAAAAGTTTTTT; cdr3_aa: CASSQVYGQSAEKFF
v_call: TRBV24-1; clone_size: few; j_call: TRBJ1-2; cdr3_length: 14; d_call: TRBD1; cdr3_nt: TGTGCCACCAGTACAGGGGGCAGTGGCTATGGCTACACCTTC; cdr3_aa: CATSTGGSGYGYTF
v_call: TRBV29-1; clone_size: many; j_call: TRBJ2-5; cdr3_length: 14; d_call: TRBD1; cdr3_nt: TGCAGCGTTGATCTTGGGACAGGGACGGAGACCCAGTACTTC; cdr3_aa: CSVDLGTGTETQYF
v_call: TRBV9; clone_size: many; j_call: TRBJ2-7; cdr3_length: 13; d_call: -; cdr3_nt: TGTGCCAGCAGCCCCGGAGGGATGGCAGCTTTATACTTC; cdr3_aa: CASSPGGMAALYF
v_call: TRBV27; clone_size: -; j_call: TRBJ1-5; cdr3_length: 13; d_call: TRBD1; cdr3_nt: TGTGCCAGCAGTGACAGGGGTGATCAGCCCCAGCATTTT; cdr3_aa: CASSDRGDQPQHF
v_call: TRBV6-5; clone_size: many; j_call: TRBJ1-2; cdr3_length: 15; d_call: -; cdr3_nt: TGTGCCAGCAGTTACTCGCGGACAGCGTCTTATGGCTACACCTTC; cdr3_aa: CASSYSRTASYGYTF
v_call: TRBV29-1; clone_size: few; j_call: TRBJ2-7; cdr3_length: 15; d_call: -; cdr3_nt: TGCAGCGTTGAAGTTCCGGCAGGGAAAACCTACGAGCAGTACTTC; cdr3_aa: CSVEVPAGKTYEQYF
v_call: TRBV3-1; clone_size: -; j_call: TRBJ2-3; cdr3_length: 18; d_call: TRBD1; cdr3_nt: TGTGCCTGCAGCCCGCCGGACAGGGTGAGGAGGCACACAGATACGCAGTATTTT; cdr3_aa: CACSPPDRVRRHTDTQYF
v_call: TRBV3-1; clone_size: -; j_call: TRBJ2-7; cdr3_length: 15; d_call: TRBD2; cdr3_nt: TGTGCCAGCAGCCACCCCGGGACTAGCGTCTACGAGCAGTACTTC; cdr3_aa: CASSHPGTSVYEQYF